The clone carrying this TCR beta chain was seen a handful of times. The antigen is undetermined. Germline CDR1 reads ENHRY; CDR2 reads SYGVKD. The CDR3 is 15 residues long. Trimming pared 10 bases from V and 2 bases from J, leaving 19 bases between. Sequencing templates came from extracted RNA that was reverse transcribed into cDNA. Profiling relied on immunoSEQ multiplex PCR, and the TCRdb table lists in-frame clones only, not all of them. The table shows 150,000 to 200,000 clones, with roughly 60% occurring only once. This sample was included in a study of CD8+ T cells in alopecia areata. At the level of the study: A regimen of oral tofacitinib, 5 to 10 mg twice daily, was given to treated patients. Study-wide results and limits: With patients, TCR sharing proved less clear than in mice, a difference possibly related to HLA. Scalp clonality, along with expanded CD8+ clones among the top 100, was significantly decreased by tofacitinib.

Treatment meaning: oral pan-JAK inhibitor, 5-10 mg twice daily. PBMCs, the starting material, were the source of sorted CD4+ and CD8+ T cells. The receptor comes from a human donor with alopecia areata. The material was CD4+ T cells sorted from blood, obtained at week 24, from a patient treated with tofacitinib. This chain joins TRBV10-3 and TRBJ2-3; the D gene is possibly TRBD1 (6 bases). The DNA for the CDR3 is TGTGCCACCTTACAGGGCCAACCAAACACAGATACGCAGTATTTT. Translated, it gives CATLQGQPNTDTQYF.